These 2 T cell receptor beta chains originate from one sample sequenced in a study of cytomegalovirus exposure and HLA in healthy donors. Repertoires were generated with immunoSEQ multiplex PCR, while TCRdb's copy carries only in-frame clones and drops some. Among 200,000 or so clones, about four fifths were seen once, and the ten largest hold over 5.5%. Sequences were obtained from PBMCs. These receptors were obtained from a young man in good health and CMV-seropositive.

V and J are TRBV10-3 and TRBJ2-3; 12 bases map to TRBD2. Per the germline V gene, CDR1 is ENHRY and CDR2 is SYGVKD. V shed 6 bases, J shed 4 bases, and the junction held 2 bases outside the gene matches. There are 14 residues in the CDR3. In DNA form, the CDR3 reads TGTGCCATCAGGAGGACTAGCGGGGCAGATACGCAGTATTTT. Its protein product is CAIRRTSGADTQYF.

The chain couples TRBV9 to TRBJ1-2; perhaps TRBD1 as D (6 bases). The CDR3 sequence is 16 residues long. The germline CDR1 and CDR2 sequences are SGDLS and YYNGEE. Trimming removed 7 bases at V and 4 bases at J, with 23 bases between. The CDR3 nucleotides read TGTGCCAGCCGAGGACAGTCATCCCCACTGGGCTATGGCTACACCTTC. Translation gives CASRGQSSPLGYGYTF.